The present entry profiles one T cell receptor (beta chain) with its context. The participants were between 18 and 89 years old and came from under 25 US areas. Cohort assignment relied on participant-reported clinical history. These data are taken from a study of blood T cell repertoires in COVID-19. On the study more broadly: Donors in the United States, Italy and Spain gave samples during acute or convalescent COVID-19. T cells, B-cell-depleted T cells, or PBMCs supplied cDNA or gDNA.

The CDR3 has 11 amino acids. Trimming took off 0 bases at V and 8 bases at J, with 3 bases between the two ends. Germline CDR1 and CDR2: SGHDT and YYEEEE. The table came from immunoSEQ multiplex PCR; TCRdb's copy has only in-frame clones and leaves some out. Found here are under 200,000 clones, 80% to 85% of them singletons; the top ten hold approximately 8%. The sequenced material came from PBMCs or T cells enriched from blood (not recorded which). V is TRBV5-6 and J is TRBJ2-1; no clear D gene. This receptor was obtained from a woman aged 45 to 65 who had recovered from COVID-19. CDR3 DNA sequence: TGTGCCAGCAGCTTGGCTTATGAGCAGTTCTTC. This encodes CASSLAYEQFF.